A single sample is the source of the 7 T cell receptor beta chains below, sequenced in a study of STAT5B mutations in CD4+ large granular lymphocyte leukemia. Sequencing was performed with immunoSEQ multiplex PCR; in TCRdb, only in-frame clones are kept and a portion is missing. This repertoire shows about 4,000 clones, around 74% found once; its top ten account for about 74%. Material: PBMCs. These receptors were collected from a man between 65 and 80 years old with CD4+ T-cell large granular lymphocyte leukemia.

V and J are TRBV7-3 and TRBJ1-2, with D possibly being TRBD1 (5 bases). Germline-derived CDR1 and CDR2 are SGHTA and FQGTGA. The ends were cut back, 2 bases at V and 0 bases at J, with 10 bases in the middle. This CDR3 spans 15 amino acids. The CDR3 DNA reads TGTGCCAGCAGCTTACTCGGACAAGCTAACTATGGCTACACCTTC. Residues: CASSLLGQANYGYTF.

The chain carries TRBV5-8 and TRBJ2-6, with unresolved D. The CDR3 extends over 15 amino acids. V was cut by 0 bases and J by 0 bases, with 4 bases left in between. Looked up from germline, CDR1 is SGHTS and CDR2 is YDEGEE. The CDR3 sequence is CASSLGPSGANVLTF. The CDR3 DNA follows: TGTGCCAGCAGCTTGGGGCCCTCTGGGGCCAACGTCCTGACTTTC.

In this sample, this clone turned up once. The gene calls are TRBV4-3 and TRBJ2-2; 11 bases align to TRBD2. The ends lost 6 bases at V and 5 bases at J; junction bases unmatched: 5. The CDR3 length is 15 residues. Germline V gene sequence: CDR1 LGHNA, CDR2 YSLEER. For the CDR3, the DNA is TGCGCCAGCAGTCAACTAGCGGGAGATACCGGGGAGCTGTTTTTT. This encodes CASSQLAGDTGELFF.

The V gene is TRBV6-1, the J gene TRBJ2-3; perhaps TRBD1 as D (7 bases). Per the germline V gene, CDR1 is MNHNS and CDR2 is SASEGT. V was trimmed by 1 base and J by 3 bases, leaving 14 bases between them. This CDR3 has 16 amino acids. The CDR3 region has the DNA TGTGCCAGCAGTGAAGGTGGAGGGGGCGGAACAGATACGCAGTATTTT. This sequence encodes CASSEGGGGGTDTQYF.

The CDR3 region has the DNA TGTGCCAGCAGTTTAGGAAGTTCGGCCGGGGAGCTGTTTTTT. It codes for CASSLGSSAGELFF. The chain recombines TRBV27 with TRBJ2-2; unclear D gene. Trimming pared 2 bases from V and 6 bases from J, leaving 10 bases between. The V gene's germline CDR1 is MNHEY and CDR2 SMNVEV (reference sequence). The CDR3 has 14 amino acids.

The sample holds a few counts of this clone. The chain links TRBV9 to TRBJ2-3; perhaps TRBD2 as D (6 bases). The CDR3 has 15 residues. V lost 0 bases to trimming and J lost 0 bases, with 8 bases between them. Germline assignment: CDR1 SGDLS and CDR2 YYNGEE. The CDR3 protein is CASSVVSGSTDTQYF. The CDR3 nucleotides are TGTGCCAGCAGCGTAGTTAGCGGCAGCACAGATACGCAGTATTTT.

This clone occurred once. The chain's CDR3 is CASIQEAANTGELFF. The CDR3 nucleotides read TGTGCCAGCATCCAGGAAGCGGCTAACACCGGGGAGCTGTTTTTT. The chain links TRBV6-1 to TRBJ2-2; D possibly corresponds to TRBD2 (5 bases). The V gene's germline CDR1 is MNHNS and CDR2 SASEGT. V was shortened by 7 bases and J by 2 bases, with 14 bases between the two germline ends. The CDR3 is made up of 15 amino acids.